The present T cell receptor (beta chain) was sequenced within a study of blood T cells in healthy people across ages. The study's findings and limits: Diversity of TCR beta correlated strongly with naive T cell percentage. Greater diversity and more naive CD4+ cells were seen in long-lived donors than in aged donors. Researchers said unsorted PBMCs prevented a conclusive naive versus antigen-experienced comparison.

Alongside a J-beta primer mix, a sample-barcoded 5' primer served in a second PCR lasting about 7 to 12 cycles. With 12 random nucleotides, a template-switch adaptor tagged each individual cDNA molecule. TCRdb recomputed calls from the 5' RACE reads with MiXCR, one row per CDR3 protein. The table shows 1.5 million to 2 million distinct CDR3 sequences, with 34% occurring only once. In germline, CDR1 is DFQATT, CDR2 SNEGSKA (reference sequence). With V trimmed by 3 bases and J by 3 bases, 8 bases remained unmatched. CDR3 length: 14 residues. The sample holds many counts of this clonotype. Its antigen is not identified.

This TCR came from a woman in her thirties in good health. The V and J genes are TRBV20-1 and TRBJ2-7; 7 bases are shared with TRBD2. The sequenced sample consisted of blood. CDR3 sequence reads: CSASKAGPRYEQYF. CDR3 DNA sequence: TGCAGTGCTAGTAAAGCGGGACCTCGCTACGAGCAGTACTTC.